One and the same sample provided the 17 T cell receptor beta chains below, sequenced in a study of T cell changes during pregnancy in multiple sclerosis. Repertoires were generated with immunoSEQ multiplex PCR, while TCRdb's copy carries only in-frame clones and drops some. The repertoire holds some 80,000 clones, with about 94% as singletons. Material: peripheral blood, obtained in the third trimester of pregnancy. These receptor sequences come from a female donor with multiple sclerosis, enrolled in a pregnancy study.

The gene calls are TRBV7-3 and TRBJ1-6, with TRBD1 as a possible D gene (6 bases). CDR3 size: 14 residues. V was shortened by 5 bases and J by 14 bases, with 19 bases between the two germline ends. Per germline, CDR1 SGHTA and CDR2 FQGTGA. The CDR3 nucleotides read TGTGCCAGCAGCGAAAGGATGGGACATCCTTCCCTCCACTTT. The encoded protein is CASSERMGHPSLHF.

The chain links TRBV30 to TRBJ1-3; the match to TRBD1 covers 8 bases. The V and J ends lost 3 bases and 0 bases, in that order; junction bases with no gene match: 13. This CDR3 has 18 residues. Per germline, CDR1 GTSNPN and CDR2 SVGIG (reference sequence). CDR3 nucleotides: TGTGCCTGGAGGAGTCCGGGACAGGAGTCTCTCTCTGGAAACACCATATATTTT. This translates into CAWRSPGQESLSGNTIYF.

This chain connects TRBV9 to TRBJ2-7; tentative D call: TRBD2 (7 bases). Germline V gene lookup returns CDR1 SGDLS and CDR2 YYNGEE. The length of the CDR3 is 15 residues. V lost 0 bases and J 3 bases, leaving 13 bases between the germline ends. The CDR3 sequence: CASSVEGGDFYEQYF. The CDR3 bases are TGTGCCAGCAGCGTAGAGGGGGGGGACTTCTACGAGCAGTACTTC.

The genes are TRBV4-2 and TRBJ1-5; D is perhaps TRBD1 (6 bases). Per germline, CDR1 LGHNA and CDR2 YNFKEQ. V was clipped by 0 bases and J by 6 bases, with 12 bases between them. The CDR3 runs 15 residues. The CDR3 DNA sequence: TGTGCCAGCAGCCAAGATCTACAGGGCGGTCAGCCCCAGCATTTT. Translating it yields CASSQDLQGGQPQHF.

This clone was seen a single time. The rearrangement links TRBV29-1 to TRBJ2-7; maybe TRBD1 (6 bases). CDR3 size: 12 residues. Germline V gene sequence: CDR1 SQVTM, CDR2 ANQGSEA. Deletions cut 6 bases from V and 1 base from J, with 10 bases between. The CDR3 DNA sequence: TGCAGCGTAGAACAGGGATCCTACGAGCAGTACTTC. This encodes CSVEQGSYEQYF.

The chain combines TRBV5-1 with TRBJ2-7; D is possibly TRBD1 (5 bases). Germline CDR1 SGHRS, CDR2 YFSETQ. The V end lost 6 bases, the J end lost 4 bases, and 17 bases lay between the germline ends. The CDR3 is 14 residues long. For the CDR3, the DNA is TGCGCCAGCAAGCCGTCAGGGCGCGGATACGAGCAGTACTTC. It yields the protein CASKPSGRGYEQYF.

The chain joins TRBV6-1 to TRBJ2-5; perhaps TRBD2 as D (6 bases). The CDR3 length is 13 residues. Germline CDR1 reads MNHNS; CDR2 reads SASEGT. Trimming left V 7 bases short and J 3 bases short, with 12 bases between. CDR3 sequence: CASIKAGKETQYF. CDR3 coding DNA: TGTGCCAGCATCAAGGCGGGGAAAGAGACCCAGTACTTC.

This rearrangement joins TRBV30 to TRBJ2-2; 10 bases are a match to TRBD1. The CDR3 extends over 20 amino acids. CDR1 is GTSNPN and CDR2 is SVGIG in the germline V gene (reference sequence). Trimming cost V 3 bases and J 2 bases; bases outside gene matches: 18. CDR3: CAWSRPTGGTLNDNTGELFF. CDR3 in DNA: TGTGCCTGGAGCCGTCCGACAGGGGGCACCCTAAATGATAACACCGGGGAGCTGTTTTTT.

V and J are TRBV10-3 and TRBJ2-7, with D perhaps matching TRBD2 (6 bases). The CDR3 loop spans 14 amino acids. Germline V gives CDR1 ENHRY, CDR2 SYGVKD. V lost 0 bases, J lost 4 bases, and 10 bases lay in between. The CDR3 DNA sequence: TGTGCCATCAGTGAGTCGAAGGACTATTACGAGCAGTACTTC. Translating gives CAISESKDYYEQYF.

The chain combines TRBV2 with TRBJ1-1; D ambiguous. CDR1 and CDR2 from the germline V gene are SNHLY and FYNNEI. Between the trimmed V and J ends, which lost 4 bases and 2 bases, there was a span of 8 bases. The CDR3 spans 13 residues. The CDR3 loop is CASSGDSNTEAFF. CDR3 bases: TGTGCCAGCAGTGGTGACTCAAACACTGAAGCTTTCTTT. Variable domain in full (rest from reference TRBV2 and TRBJ1-1): EPEVTQTPSHQVTQMGQEVILRCVPISNHLYFYWYRQILGQKVEFLVSFYNNEISEKSEIFDDQFSVERPDGSNFTLKIRSTKLEDSAMYFCASSGDSNTEAFFGQGTRLTVV.

J is TRBJ1-1 and V is TRBV21-1; the table's TRBD1 call for D was not verified on the DNA. TRBV21-1 is described as a pseudogene. The CDR3 is made up of 16 amino acids. This CDR3 is CAQKICPAGRCTEAFF. Here the CDR3 DNA reads TGTGCCCAGAAAATTTGTCCTGCAGGCCGGTGCACTGAAGCTTTCTTT.

This clone was observed a single time. The CDR3 DNA follows: TGTGCCAGCAGCGTAGTGATTTCGGCTAGCGGGGCGCGTGAGACCCAGTACTTC. Translating it yields CASSVVISASGARETQYF. The chain couples TRBV9 to TRBJ2-5, with 9 bases that match TRBD2. The CDR3 totals 18 residues. Germline V lookup: CDR1 SGDLS, CDR2 YYNGEE. After removal of 0 bases from V and 5 bases from J, the junction contained 14 bases not matched to a gene.

The genes are TRBV11-2 and TRBJ2-1; 14 nucleotides match TRBD2. Germline V gene lookup returns CDR1 SGHAT and CDR2 FQNNGV. V shed 8 bases and J 9 bases; nucleotides not matched to a gene: 6. The CDR3 sequence is 14 residues long. CDR3 protein: CASETSGGASEQFF. The CDR3, as DNA: TGTGCCAGCGAGACTAGCGGGGGGGCCAGTGAGCAGTTCTTC. The variable domain in full, with the rest retrieved from reference TRBV11-2 and TRBJ2-1, is EAGVAQSPRYKIIEKRQSVAFWCNPISGHATLYWYQQILGQGPKLLIQFQNNGVVDDSQLPKDRFSAERLKGVDSTLKIQPAKLEDSAVYLCASETSGGASEQFFGPGTRLTVL.

V is TRBV29-1 and J is TRBJ2-2; possibly TRBD2 for D (5 bases). The CDR3 runs to 13 residues. Germline CDR1 and CDR2: SQVTM and ANQGSEA. V gave up 7 bases and J gave up 0 bases, with 9 bases separating them. The CDR3: CSAGESNTGELFF. The DNA for the CDR3 is TGCAGCGCCGGGGAGTCGAACACCGGGGAGCTGTTTTTT.

As DNA, the CDR3 is TGTGCCAGCAGTTTATCAGGGGCTGTGGGCTATGGCTACACCTTC. Translated: CASSLSGAVGYGYTF. The chain recombines TRBV27 with TRBJ1-2, with D possibly TRBD1 on 5 matching bases. Germline V gives CDR1 MNHEY, CDR2 SMNVEV (reference sequence). CDR3 length: 15 amino acids. Trimming removed 0 bases from V and 4 bases from J, with 12 bases in between.

CDR3 in DNA: TGTGCCAGCAGCCCCGTCGGGCTAGCGGGGGGTAATGAGCAGTTCTTC. Residues: CASSPVGLAGGNEQFF. The chain has TRBV7-2 and TRBJ2-1; 11 nucleotides align to TRBD2. Looked up from germline, CDR1 is SGHTA and CDR2 is FQGNSA. This CDR3 comprises 16 residues. Germline trimming cut 5 bases from V and 7 bases from J; bases unmatched to any gene: 10. Filled out from reference TRBV7-2 and TRBJ2-1, the complete variable domain reads GAGVSQSPSNKVTEKGKDVELRCDPISGHTALYWYRQSLGQGLEFLIYFQGNSAPDKSGLPSDRFSAERTGGSVSTLTIQRTQQEDSAVYLCASSPVGLAGGNEQFFGPGTRLTVL.

This chain joins TRBV7-9 and TRBJ1-6; tentatively, D is TRBD1 (6 bases). Per the germline V gene, CDR1 is SEHNR and CDR2 is FQNEAQ (reference sequence). Trimming took off 10 bases at V and 6 bases at J, with 13 bases between the two ends. The CDR3 consists of 13 residues. CDR3 DNA: TGTGCCACGGATCGGACAGCTAATTCACCCCTCCACTTT. It is translated as CATDRTANSPLHF.